This is a list of T cell receptor beta chains from one sample in a study of shared clonotypes between healthy human individuals. Assay: immunoSEQ multiplex PCR; the TCRdb copy retains only in-frame clones and omits some. The sample consists of about 2 million clones, approximately 95% of them appearing once. Sequenced sample: naive CD8+ T cells sorted from blood. These receptors originate from a man between 18 and 35 years old in good health. CDR3s include the opening cysteine and the closing phenylalanine or tryptophan. The order of the fields is J gene, V gene, CDR3 protein.

j_gene: TRBJ1-1
v_gene: TRBV6-5
CDR3aa: CASGYTINTEAFF

j_gene: TRBJ1-1
v_gene: TRBV30
CDR3aa: CAWMGRINTEAFF

j_gene: TRBJ1-2
v_gene: TRBV10-3
CDR3aa: CAISESSGKGYTF

j_gene: TRBJ2-1
v_gene: TRBV6-5
CDR3aa: CASGWAGADEQFF

j_gene: TRBJ2-7
v_gene: TRBV4-3
CDR3aa: CASSQEMTGAYEQYF

j_gene: TRBJ2-5
v_gene: TRBV27
CDR3aa: CASSLSSGNQETQYF

j_gene: TRBJ1-1
v_gene: TRBV28
CDR3aa: CASSLQMGTEAFF

j_gene: TRBJ2-1
v_gene: TRBV5-1
CDR3aa: CASSFGYNEQFF

j_gene: TRBJ1-2
v_gene: TRBV7-9
CDR3aa: CASSPPQGLITF

j_gene: TRBJ2-2
v_gene: TRBV2
CDR3aa: CASRWGQGIGELFF

j_gene: TRBJ2-5
v_gene: TRBV11-2
CDR3aa: CASSLWGGQETQYF

j_gene: TRBJ2-7
v_gene: TRBV19
CDR3aa: CATSSGTNYEQYF

j_gene: TRBJ2-1
v_gene: TRBV7-8
CDR3aa: CASSFFGSSYNEQFF

j_gene: TRBJ2-1
v_gene: TRBV5-1
CDR3aa: CASSLWFSGRDEQFF

j_gene: TRBJ1-5
v_gene: TRBV27
CDR3aa: CASRDREDQPQHF

j_gene: TRBJ2-2
v_gene: TRBV6-6
CDR3aa: CASSYETGENTGELFF

j_gene: TRBJ1-5
v_gene: TRBV4-1
CDR3aa: CASSQERAGAQPQHF

j_gene: TRBJ1-5
v_gene: TRBV7-8
CDR3aa: CASSSPGQGNQPQHF

j_gene: TRBJ2-1
v_gene: TRBV7-9
CDR3aa: CASSLPQQDEQFF

j_gene: TRBJ2-7
v_gene: TRBV5-1
CDR3aa: CASSLDGLLEQYF

j_gene: TRBJ2-1
v_gene: TRBV29-1
CDR3aa: CSVDRGYNEQFF

j_gene: TRBJ2-2
v_gene: TRBV29-1
CDR3aa: CSAWENTGELFF

j_gene: TRBJ2-7
v_gene: TRBV30
CDR3aa: CGLGPTGLFYEQYF

j_gene: TRBJ1-1
v_gene: TRBV7-9
CDR3aa: CASSVGQGGNTEAFF

j_gene: TRBJ2-3
v_gene: TRBV27
CDR3aa: CASSKRTRQDTQYF